The T cell receptor beta chain under discussion was sequenced for a study of shared clonotypes between healthy human individuals. Points from the study as a whole: Naive subsets, compared against memory subsets, generally had larger estimated richness values.

Worth noting for this clone: Its antigen is unknown.

TCRdb's copy holds only in-frame clones and misses some; the assay was immunoSEQ multiplex PCR. The sample lists around 510,000 clones, 90% to 96% occurring once. This CDR3 spans 19 amino acids. Trimming at V came to 3 bases and at J to 4 bases, leaving 15 bases not matched to a gene. CDR1 and CDR2 (germline): SEHNR, FQNEAQ (reference sequence). CD45RA+ naive and CD45RA-negative memory subsets were separated from CD4+ cells. The TCR sequence derives from a woman under 40 in good health. The V and J genes are TRBV7-9 and TRBJ2-3; TRBD2 matches 11 bases. The specimen was naive CD4+ T cells sorted from blood. The sample's subset: CD45RA+ positively selected. CDR3 sequence: CASSLDGSGRVVGADTQYF. CDR3 nucleotides: TGTGCCAGCAGCTTGGATGGTAGCGGGAGGGTTGTGGGCGCAGATACGCAGTATTTT.